What follows describes a single T cell receptor beta chain. Antigen unknown. The CDR3 end falls 3 residues outside the read, so it is completed with the germline J gene. The repertoire was sequenced with immunoSEQ multiplex PCR; TCRdb's copy has only in-frame clones and lacks some. Reported are about 27,000 clones; the ten largest clones contain around 10%. The V end lost 2 bases, the J end lost 8 bases, and 10 bases lay between the germline ends. This CDR3 has 13 residues. Germline V lookup: CDR1 SGHTA, CDR2 FQGNSA. The sample originates from a study of T cells in women clearing cervical HPV infection. As for the study in general: Cases: HPV16-related CIN3 or worse on histology, 2 invasive cancers. Case blood was drawn a median about 23 weeks after lesion detection.

Overall study findings and caveats: Effector/memory and HPV-specific T cells were not isolated, and association timing is unknown.

The clonotype was recovered from a woman between 18 and 69 years old with a cervical HPV16 infection that either progressed to CIN3+ or cleared (not recorded which). The specimen was blood buffy coat. The V call is TRBV7-2, the J call TRBJ2-1; a possible D gene is TRBD2 (6 bases). Partial CDR3 DNA: TGTGCCAGCAGCTTATTGCGGGGACATGAG. Its translation is CASSLLRGHE. The complete CDR3 sequence is CASSLLRGHEQFF.